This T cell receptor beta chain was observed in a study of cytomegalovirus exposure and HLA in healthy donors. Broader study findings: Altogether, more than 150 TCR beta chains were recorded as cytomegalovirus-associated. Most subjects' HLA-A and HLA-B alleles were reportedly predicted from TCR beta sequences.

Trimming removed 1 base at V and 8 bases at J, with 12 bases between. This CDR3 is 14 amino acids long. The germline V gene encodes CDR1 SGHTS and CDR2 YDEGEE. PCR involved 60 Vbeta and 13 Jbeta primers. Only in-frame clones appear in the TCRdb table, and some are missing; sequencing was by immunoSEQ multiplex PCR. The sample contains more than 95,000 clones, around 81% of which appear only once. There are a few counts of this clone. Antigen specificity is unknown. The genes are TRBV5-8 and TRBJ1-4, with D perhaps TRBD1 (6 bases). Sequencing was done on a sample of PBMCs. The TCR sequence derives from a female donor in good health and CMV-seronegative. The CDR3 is CASSLLTGSEKLFF. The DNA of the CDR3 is TGTGCCAGCAGCTTGTTGACAGGCAGCGAAAAACTGTTTTTT.